The 15 T cell receptor delta chains below all came from one sample that was sequenced in a study of γδ T cells in repeated Plasmodium falciparum infection. Vgamma9/Vdelta2+ and Vdelta2-negative gammadelta T cells were flow-sorted from PBMC for bulk sequencing. TCRdb fed the multiplex PCR reads to CATT. The profile shows 70,000 to 95,000 delta-chain clones, over 1.1% of them singletons. Sequencing used gamma-delta T cells from blood. Source of these receptors: a pool of human donors (malaria-infected and uninfected, not separated).

At least ten counts were recorded for this clone. The CDR3 here is CALGEAEGIPTDKLIF. The CDR3 DNA reads as TGTGCTCTTGGGGAAGCCGAGGGGATCCCCACCGATAAACTCATCTTT. The chain joins TRDV1 to TRDJ1; D perhaps matches TRDD3 (6 bases). As TCRdb names no J gene, one was assigned here on the basis of a DNA match to germline. Germline lookup yields CDR1 TSWWSYY and CDR2 QGS. The V end was cut by 2 bases, the J end by 1 base, with 14 bases between. The CDR3 sequence is 16 residues long.

This clone was detected a few times. The protein that TCRdb holds for this DNA derives from a much larger clone and differs from the translated DNA at residue 7, which likely indicates a read error; the protein shown here is translated from the DNA. The chain employs TRDV1 and TRDJ1, with 13 bases identical to TRDD3. Germline loops: CDR1 TSWWSYY, CDR2 QGS. The CDR3 has 25 residues. The junction had 29 bases not matched to a gene; V was cut back by 4 bases and J by 0 bases. CDR3 sequence reads: CALGVPLPALSYFTGGYEYTDKLIF. CDR3 in DNA: TGTGCTCTTGGGGTCCCACTCCCCGCCCTTTCCTACTTTACTGGGGGATACGAATACACCGATAAACTCATCTTT.

This clone was observed a handful of times. The chain is built from TRDV1 and TRDJ1; TRDD3 is a possible D gene (5 bases). From germline, CDR1 is TSWWSYY and CDR2 QGS. CDR3 length: 14 amino acids. V was cut by 5 bases and J by 4 bases, with 14 bases left in between. The CDR3 here is CALGFAIGIDKLIF. In DNA form, the CDR3 reads TGTGCTCTTGGGTTCGCTATTGGGATCGATAAACTCATCTTT.

This clone appeared a few times. TCRdb pairs this DNA with a much larger clone's protein that differs at residue 5, likely a read error; the protein shown was translated from the DNA. Other DNA sequences in the sample encode the same CDR3. The chain uses TRDV1 and TRDJ1; no definite D call. Here the J gene came from matching the DNA to germline, since TCRdb omits it. Trimming took off 4 bases at V and 0 bases at J, with 12 bases between the two ends. The germline gives CDR1 TSWWSYY, CDR2 QGS. This CDR3 comprises 15 residues. As DNA, the CDR3 is TGTGCTCTTGGGGGACTTCATAAGTACACCGATAAACTCATCTTT. It codes for CALGGLHKYTDKLIF.

This clone was observed a handful of times. A far larger clone is one base from this, pointing to a likely read error. The same CDR3 can be traced to other DNA sequences in this sample. The chain combines TRDV2 with TRDJ1; 8 bases line up with TRDD3. No J segment appears in TCRdb, so it was assigned here by matching the sequence to germline. This CDR3 has 16 amino acids. CDR1 and CDR2 from the germline V gene are GEAIGNYY and EKD. With 1 base clipped from V and 3 bases from J, the junction kept 9 bases outside the gene matches. The CDR3 loop is CACDTVGGFNSDKLIF. The DNA of the CDR3 is TGTGCCTGTGACACTGTTGGGGGATTCAACTCCGATAAACTCATCTTT.

This clone was counted between two and nine times. The protein TCRdb lists belongs to a much larger clone and differs from this DNA's translation at residue 13, which points to a read error; the protein shown is made from the DNA. The J gene is TRDJ1, the V gene TRDV1, with 8 bases matching TRDD2. J gave up 1 base and V 0 bases, and 13 bases lay outside the gene matches. The CDR3 has 19 residues. The germline gives CDR1 TSWWSYY, CDR2 QGS. The chain's CDR3 is CALGELHLPTKGATDKLIF. The CDR3 coding sequence is TGTGCTCTTGGGGAACTTCATCTTCCTACGAAGGGTGCCACCGATAAACTCATCTTT.

Only a few counts were recorded for this clone. This DNA's translation differs at residue 14 from TCRdb's protein, which comes from a much larger clone; a read error is likely, and the protein shown is translated from the DNA. The genes are TRDV1 and TRDJ1, with D perhaps being TRDD2 or TRDD3 (5 bases each). V dropped 0 bases and J dropped 5 bases, with 37 bases sitting between them. This CDR3 is 23 amino acids long. Germline V lookup: CDR1 TSWWSYY, CDR2 QGS. CDR3 DNA sequence: TGTGCTCTTGGGGAACTAATATCCCTACCTTATAACTGGAGGAAAAGGGGTGTTGATAAACTCATCTTT. Its translation: CALGELISLPYNWRKRGVDKLIF.

This clone was detected ten times or more. TCRdb lists the protein of a much larger clone for this DNA, which differs at residue 19, so this is likely a read error; the protein given here is translated from the DNA itself. The gene calls are TRDV2 and TRDJ2; 13 nucleotides agree with TRDD3. The J call may not be correct, given that the DNA end is closer to TRDJ1. From germline, CDR1 is GEAIGNYY and CDR2 EKD. CDR3 length: 20 residues. CDR3 loop: CACDPVYPSTGGYGTAQLIF. The CDR3 nucleotides are TGTGCCTGTGACCCTGTATATCCCAGTACTGGGGGATACGGCACAGCACAACTCATCTTT.

In its sample, this clone was seen many times. Only one base separates this from a far larger clonotype, so it likely reflects a read error. This sample includes further DNA sequences coding for the same CDR3. The CDR3 DNA reads TGTGCCTGCGACACCCTTTCGGACTGGGGGGAAAGCCCCGATAAACTCATCTTT. As protein: CACDTLSDWGESPDKLIF. This sequence joins TRDV2 and TRDJ1; 8 bases are shared with TRDD3. Germline matching of the DNA provided the J gene here, since TCRdb leaves it blank. In germline, CDR1 is GEAIGNYY, CDR2 EKD. The CDR3 covers 18 residues.

This clone turned up a few times. TCRdb attributes to this sequence the protein of a much larger clone, which differs from the DNA translation at residue 10; a read error is likely, and the protein displayed is translated from the DNA. The V gene is TRDV3, the J gene TRDJ1; 7 bases are shared with TRDD3. TCRdb carries no J gene annotation; the J gene was assigned here by matching the DNA with germline. The CDR3 loop spans 19 amino acids. The germline V gene has CDR1 TVYSNPD and CDR2 GDNSRS (reference sequence). J was trimmed by 0 bases and V by 1 base; bases with no gene match: 20. CDR3 bases: TGTGCCTTTAAAGGTCCTCTTTGGGGGACACTGGCGTACACCGATAAACTCATCTTT. Protein: CAFKGPLWGTLAYTDKLIF.

This clone was seen a few times. The translation of this DNA and the TCRdb protein of a much larger clone differ at residue 14, probably owing to a read error; the protein shown here is translated from the DNA. With the J gene uncalled, the V gene is TRDV2; no check of the table's D call, TRDD3, against the DNA was made. CDR3 length: 16 residues. In germline, CDR1 is GEAIGNYY, CDR2 EKD. CDR3 sequence (DNA): TGTGCCTGTGACTTACTGGGGGATAGGTACACCGATAAACCCATCTTT. Translating gives CACDLLGDRYTDKPIF.

This clone appeared many times. Since a far larger clone is one base different, this is likely a read error. The same CDR3 also results from other DNA sequences found in this sample. The V gene reported is TRDV2; the J gene is uncalled; TRDD3 is the table's D call, not checked against the DNA. The CDR3 runs to 18 residues. CDR1 is GEAIGNYY and CDR2 is EKD in the germline V gene. CDR3 sequence (DNA): TGTGCCTGTGACCCCCTTACTGGGGGATCCCCCGACACCGATAAACTCATCTTC. This codes for CACDPLTGGSPDTDKLIF.

There are a few counts of this clone. TCRdb's protein for this DNA is that of a much larger clone and differs from the translation at residue 10, likely a read error; the protein shown is the DNA translation. This chain links TRDV1 with TRDJ1; 12 bases match TRDD3. Because TCRdb records no J gene, it was assigned here through a match of the DNA to germline. This CDR3 contains 22 residues. Germline trimming cut 4 bases from V and 0 bases from J; bases unmatched to any gene: 21. CDR1 is TSWWSYY and CDR2 is QGS in the germline V gene. CDR3 in amino acids: CALGVSYILILGDTMYTDKLIF. Written as DNA, the CDR3 is TGTGCTCTTGGGGTCTCCTACATTCTCATACTGGGGGATACTATGTACACCGATAAACTCATCTTT.

Concerning this clone itself: At one end the junction does not follow the germline gene, possibly because of a read error. This same CDR3 is encoded by further DNA sequences in the sample. Here the CDR3 DNA reads TGTGCTCTCGGGGACCCCAGGCCTTCCGCCCTACTGGAGACATCAGATGGGGACACCGATAAACTCATCTTT. Its protein is CALGDPRPSALLETSDGDTDKLIF. The chain is built from TRDV1 and TRDJ1, with D possibly TRDD2 on 6 matching bases. TCRdb leaves out the J gene; it was filled in here by matching the DNA to germline. CDR1 and CDR2 from the germline V gene are TSWWSYY and QGS. This CDR3 is built from 24 residues.

This clone was detected a few times. This DNA translates differently at residue 10 from the TCRdb protein, which is that of a much larger clone; a read error is likely, and the protein shown is the DNA's own translation. No J gene call was made, and the V gene is TRDV1; TRDD3 was called by the table and not checked on the DNA. CDR3 length equals 21 residues. In germline, CDR1 is TSWWSYY, CDR2 QGS. Here the CDR3 reads CALGIEIPLWRSGGYAPRLIF. CDR3 DNA: TGTGCTCTTGGTATAGAAATCCCACTTTGGCGTAGTGGGGGATACGCACCAAGGCTCATCTTT.